Listed here are 16 T cell receptor beta chains from one sample, sequenced in a study of cytomegalovirus exposure and HLA in healthy donors. PCR was performed using 60 Vbeta and 13 Jbeta primers. Here immunoSEQ multiplex PCR was the method, and the copy in TCRdb shows in-frame clones only, minus some. The profile shows about 150,000 clones, over 75% of them singletons. Sequenced sample: PBMCs. The source of these receptors is a woman in her thirties in good health and CMV-seronegative.

This clone counts as medium-sized. The chain couples TRBV6-5 to TRBJ2-7; tentatively, D is TRBD2 (7 bases). Trimming stripped 6 bases from V and 6 bases from J, with 21 bases between. This CDR3 has 15 amino acids. Germline lookup yields CDR1 MNHEY and CDR2 SVGAGI. This CDR3 reads CASRNRGAHPGEQYF. The DNA for the CDR3 is TGTGCCAGCAGGAACCGGGGGGCCCACCCGGGCGAGCAGTACTTC.

This clone came up once. The chain carries TRBV7-9 and TRBJ2-5; TRBD2 agrees at 9 bases. The CDR3 is 14 amino acids. With 6 bases clipped from V and 5 bases from J, the junction kept 7 bases outside the gene matches. The germline CDR1 and CDR2 sequences are SEHNR and FQNEAQ (reference sequence). The chain's CDR3 is CASREAGGLETQYF. In DNA, the CDR3 is TGTGCCAGCAGAGAGGCGGGGGGGCTCGAGACCCAGTACTTC. The whole variable domain, remainder taken from reference TRBV7-9 and TRBJ2-5, is DTGVSQNPRHKITKRGQNVTFRCDPISEHNRLYWYRQTLGQGPEFLTYFQNEAQLEKSRLLSDRFSAERPKGSFSTLEIQRTEQGDSAMYLCASREAGGLETQYFGPGTRLLVL.

This chain uses TRBV19 with TRBJ2-3; D remains unclear. V lost 1 base and J lost 3, with 11 bases in between. CDR3 length: 15 residues. Germline V gene sequence: CDR1 LNHDA, CDR2 SQIVND (reference sequence). CDR3 nucleotides: TGTGCCAGTAGTATAGTTTGGGCAGCAACAGATACGCAGTATTTT. Translated, it gives CASSIVWAATDTQYF.

J is TRBJ1-1 and V is TRBV30; no firm D call. Trimming stripped 0 bases from V and 3 bases from J, with 8 bases between. CDR3 length: 13 residues. CDR1 and CDR2 from the germline V gene are GTSNPN and SVGIG (reference sequence). CDR3 sequence (DNA): TGTGCCTGGAGTGTAAACAGTGACACTGAAGCTTTCTTT. Residues: CAWSVNSDTEAFF.

There are a few counts of this clone. The V and J genes are TRBV5-1 and TRBJ1-6; D not certain. V dropped 6 bases and J dropped 0 bases, with 7 bases sitting between them. The CDR3 has 14 amino acids. Germline values: CDR1 SGHRS, CDR2 YFSETQ. CDR3 sequence: CASMASSYNSPLHF. CDR3 DNA: TGCGCCAGCATGGCCAGCTCCTATAATTCACCCCTCCACTTT. The full variable domain, with the rest looked up from reference TRBV5-1 and TRBJ1-6, is KAGVTQTPRYLIKTRGQQVTLSCSPISGHRSVSWYQQTPGQGLQFLFEYFSETQRNKGNFPGRFSGRQFSNSRSEMNVSTLELGDSALYLCASMASSYNSPLHFGNGTRLTVT.

This clone appeared a single time. An end of the junction does not agree with germline; a read error may underlie this. The gene calls are TRBV9 and TRBJ2-6; maybe TRBD1 (5 bases). This CDR3 is 16 amino acids long. Germline lookup yields CDR1 SGDLS and CDR2 YYNGEE. The CDR3 region is CASSVEHPLGANGLTF. The DNA for the CDR3 is TGTGCCAGCAGCGTAGAGCATCCCCTTGGGGCCAACGGCCTGACTTTC.

As to this clone: A read error may produce the germline difference seen at one junction end. The chain couples TRBV27 to TRBJ1-2; 10 nucleotides align to TRBD1. CDR1 is MNHEY, CDR2 SMNVEV, per germline (reference sequence). The CDR3 consists of 17 residues. The CDR3 DNA sequence: TGTGCCAGCAGTCAATTAAGACAGGGGGCGTTTAACTATGGCTACGCCTTC. Translated: CASSQLRQGAFNYGYAF.

The CDR3 spells CASSLGQAATETQYF. CDR3 bases: TGTGCCAGCAGTTTGGGGCAGGCGGCGACAGAGACCCAGTACTTC. The V gene is TRBV27, the J gene TRBJ2-5; tentatively, D is TRBD1 (5 bases). The ends were cut back, 3 bases at V and 4 bases at J, with 15 bases in the middle. Germline V lookup: CDR1 MNHEY, CDR2 SMNVEV (reference sequence). The CDR3 sequence is 15 residues long.

V and J are TRBV6-6 and TRBJ2-3; 9 bases agree with TRBD2. This CDR3 contains 14 residues. V was clipped by 4 bases and J by 7 bases; unmatched bases: 6. Looked up from germline, CDR1 is MNHNY and CDR2 is SVGAGI (reference sequence). The CDR3 DNA reads as TGTGCCAGCAGTTCCGCTAGCGGGGCCTATACGCAGTATTTT. It specifies CASSSASGAYTQYF.

In the case of this clone: An end of the junction does not agree with germline; a read error may underlie this. The gene calls are TRBV5-4 and TRBJ2-7, with TRBD2 matching 10 bases. This CDR3 has 14 residues. Germline CDR1 SGHNT, CDR2 YYREEE (reference sequence). The CDR3 spells CASSFSGKLAGEEF. CDR3 in DNA: TGTGCCAGCAGCTTTTCGGGCAAGCTAGCGGGGGAAGAATTC. Together with reference TRBV5-4 and TRBJ2-7, the CDR3 gives the full variable domain: ETGVTQSPTHLIKTRGQQVTLRCSSQSGHNTVSWYQQALGQGPQFIFQYYREEENGRGNFPPRFSGLQFPNYSSELNVNALELDDSALYLCASSFSGKLAGEEFGPGTRLTVT.

This chain links TRBV7-9 with TRBJ1-2, with a weak D call TRBD1 (5 bases). Germline CDR1 and CDR2: SEHNR and FQNEAQ (reference sequence). V lost 7 bases and J lost 8, with 17 bases in between. There are 13 residues in the CDR3. This CDR3 is CASNLDGGNGYTF. CDR3 DNA sequence: TGTGCCAGCAACCTAGACGGGGGGAACGGCTACACCTTC. The full variable domain, its missing parts supplied by reference TRBV7-9 and TRBJ1-2, is DTGVSQNPRHKITKRGQNVTFRCDPISEHNRLYWYRQTLGQGPEFLTYFQNEAQLEKSRLLSDRFSAERPKGSFSTLEIQRTEQGDSAMYLCASNLDGGNGYTFGSGTRLTVV.

The CDR3 here is CSVFGSGQGKETQYF. In DNA form, the CDR3 reads TGCAGCGTTTTCGGGTCGGGACAGGGAAAAGAGACCCAGTACTTC. The chain couples TRBV29-1 to TRBJ2-5; 9 bases align to TRBD1. Germline CDR1 and CDR2: SQVTM and ANQGSEA. The CDR3 is 15 amino acids. Trimming took 5 bases from V and 3 from J; bases not matched to a gene: 10.

In its sample, this clone was seen a few times. The genes are TRBV11-2 and TRBJ2-7, with 9 bases identical to TRBD1. CDR3 length: 14 amino acids. Trimming took 5 bases from V and 3 from J; bases not matched to a gene: 5. Per the germline V gene, CDR1 is SGHAT and CDR2 is FQNNGV. CDR3 sequence reads: CASSEGGQGYEQYF. CDR3 DNA sequence: TGTGCCAGCAGCGAAGGGGGACAGGGCTACGAGCAGTACTTC.

V is TRBV5-1 and J is TRBJ2-1; the match to TRBD2 covers 12 bases. CDR3 length: 15 amino acids. Trimming took 0 bases from V and 7 from J; bases not matched to a gene: 2. Looked up from germline, CDR1 is SGHRS and CDR2 is YFSETQ. The DNA for the CDR3 is TGCGCCAGCAGCTTGGGTGGGACTAGCGGGAATGAGCAGTTCTTC. This codes for CASSLGGTSGNEQFF.

V is TRBV28 and J is TRBJ2-2, with TRBD1 matching over 8 bases. Germline V gene sequence: CDR1 MDHEN, CDR2 SYDVKM. V gave up 6 bases and J gave up 6 bases; unmatched junction bases: 6. The CDR3 consists of 14 residues. The CDR3 loop reads CASRRTGWSGELFF. In DNA, the CDR3 is TGTGCCAGCAGACGGACAGGGTGGTCCGGGGAGCTGTTTTTT.

The chain recombines TRBV7-6 with TRBJ2-7; 11 bases are shared with TRBD1. This CDR3 comprises 15 residues. CDR1 SGHVS and CDR2 FNYEAQ come from the germline V gene. J was trimmed by 3 bases and V by 0 bases; bases with no gene match: 1. CDR3 nucleotides: TGTGCCAGCAGCTTAGCTGGGACAGGGGGCTACGAGCAGTACTTC. Its protein is CASSLAGTGGYEQYF.